This is a list of T cell receptor beta chains from one sample in a study of cytomegalovirus exposure and HLA in healthy donors. Clones were read by immunoSEQ multiplex PCR, and TCRdb kept only the in-frame ones, dropping some. The sample holds roughly 120,000 clones, around three quarters seen once. The sequenced material came from PBMCs. Every receptor here comes from a man between 25 and 39 years old in good health and CMV-seropositive. CDR3s include the opening cysteine and the closing phenylalanine or tryptophan. A D gene is named only where the DNA matches it firmly. The size entry is marked missing in some rows and otherwise reads once, few, many or a size class.

D | J | length | V | size | CDR3 | DNA
. | TRBJ1-5 | 15 | TRBV5-4 | once | CASSLRTARNQPQHF | TGTGCCAGCAGCTTGAGGACAGCTCGCAATCAGCCCCAGCATTTT
. | TRBJ1-2 | 15 | TRBV9 | . | CASSVVRTANYGYTF | TGTGCCAGCAGCGTAGTTAGGACAGCTAACTATGGCTACACCTTC
TRBD1 | TRBJ1-5 | 12 | TRBV2 | . | CARGTGTQPQHF | TGTGCCAGGGGGACAGGGACTCAGCCCCAGCATTTT
TRBD1 | TRBJ1-2 | 12 | TRBV12-5 | . | CASGKDRKGYTF | TGTGCTAGTGGGAAGGACAGGAAAGGCTACACCTTC
. | TRBJ1-2 | 12 | TRBV4-3 | few | CASRGGSYGYTF | TGCGCCAGCAGAGGGGGTTCCTATGGCTACACCTTC
. | TRBJ1-1 | 15 | TRBV6-5 | few | CASSTIGGENTEAFF | TGTGCCAGCAGTACGATTGGGGGGGAGAACACTGAAGCTTTCTTT
. | TRBJ1-5 | 14 | TRBV10-3 | . | CAISESQGVPPQHF | TGTGCCATCAGTGAGTCACAGGGTGTCCCGCCCCAGCATTTT
. | TRBJ1-4 | 15 | TRBV6-1 | . | CASSEALPSVEKLFF | TGTGCCAGCAGTGAAGCGCTACCGTCGGTAGAAAAACTGTTTTTT
TRBD1 | TRBJ1-2 | 16 | TRBV28 | . | CASSSPLQGGIYGYTF | TGTGCCAGCAGTTCCCCACTGCAGGGGGGTATCTATGGCTACACCTTC
TRBD1 | TRBJ2-5 | 14 | TRBV6-5 | . | CASKSPTGGKTQYF | TGTGCCAGCAAATCACCGACAGGGGGCAAGACCCAGTACTTC
TRBD1 | TRBJ2-5 | 13 | TRBV6-6 | . | CASRETGAGTQYF | TGTGCCAGCAGGGAAACAGGGGCTGGGACCCAGTACTTC
. | TRBJ2-1 | 16 | TRBV19 | . | CASSAGRPNGHNEQFF | TGTGCCAGTAGTGCGGGACGGCCTAACGGGCACAATGAGCAGTTCTTC
TRBD1 | TRBJ2-1 | 16 | TRBV9 | . | CASSTSRDRGLHEQFF | TGTGCCAGCAGCACGTCCCGGGACAGGGGGCTTCATGAGCAGTTCTTC
TRBD1 | TRBJ2-7 | 16 | TRBV4-1 | few | CASSQYDRGNTHEQYF | TGCGCCAGCAGCCAGTATGACAGGGGAAACACCCACGAGCAGTACTTC
. | TRBJ1-4 | 15 | TRBV30 | . | CAWSVRTGSHEKLFF | TGTGCCTGGAGTGTACGTACAGGTTCTCATGAAAAACTGTTTTTT
. | TRBJ2-2 | 17 | TRBV5-6 | . | CASSLPEGLANTGELFF | TGTGCCAGCAGCTTACCCGAGGGCCTAGCGAACACCGGGGAGCTGTTTTTT
. | TRBJ2-3 | 17 | TRBV5-5 | . | CASNLGGPSGRTDTQYF | TGTGCCAGCAATCTGGGGGGGCCTAGCGGACGCACAGATACGCAGTATTTT
. | TRBJ2-3 | 15 | TRBV27 | once | CASRGGALDTDTQYF | TGTGCCAGCAGGGGGGGGGCGCTGGACACAGATACGCAGTATTTT
TRBD1 | TRBJ1-2 | 15 | TRBV5-4 | . | CASSRDSRSNYGYTF | TGTGCCAGCAGCAGGGACAGCAGATCTAACTATGGCTACACCTTC
TRBD1 | TRBJ1-3 | 17 | TRBV5-4 | few | CASSQGTTGLSGNTIYF | TGTGCCAGCAGCCAAGGTACGACAGGGCTGTCAGGAAACACCATATATTTT
TRBD1 | TRBJ1-2 | 15 | TRBV4-3 | . | CASSARDSIYYGYTF | TGCGCCAGCAGCGCTCGGGACAGCATCTACTATGGCTACACCTTC
TRBD1 | TRBJ2-7 | 14 | TRBV27 | medium-sized | CASSLGDRAYEQYF | TGTGCCAGCAGTTTGGGGGACAGAGCCTACGAGCAGTACTTC
TRBD1 | TRBJ1-5 | 14 | TRBV6-5 | . | CASKLDRANQPQHF | TGTGCCAGCAAACTAGACAGGGCCAATCAGCCCCAGCATTTT
TRBD1 | TRBJ1-1 | 17 | TRBV5-4 | . | CASSPGVWGTGGTEAFF | TGTGCCAGCAGCCCGGGGGTTTGGGGGACAGGGGGCACTGAAGCTTTCTTT
. | TRBJ1-1 | 14 | TRBV5-1 | . | CASSLGGMDTEAFF | TGCGCCAGCAGCTTGGGAGGGATGGACACTGAAGCTTTCTTT
. | TRBJ1-5 | 14 | TRBV7-9 | . | CASSRGGSNQPQHF | TGTGCCAGCAGTCGGGGGGGCAGTAATCAGCCCCAGCATTTT
. | TRBJ2-5 | 15 | TRBV5-6 | . | CASSFRRSSQETQYF | TGTGCCAGCAGCTTTAGGAGGAGTAGTCAAGAGACCCAGTACTTC
. | TRBJ2-2 | 14 | TRBV30 | . | CAWSPGFGPGELFF | TGTGCCTGGAGTCCAGGGTTCGGGCCCGGGGAGCTGTTTTTT
TRBD1 | TRBJ2-7 | 14 | TRBV2 | . | CASGGGQPSYEQYF | TGTGCCAGCGGTGGGGGACAGCCGTCCTACGAGCAGTACTTC
TRBD2 | TRBJ2-5 | 15 | TRBV10-1 | few | CASSETSGVPETQYF | TGCGCCAGCAGTGAGACTAGCGGGGTACCTGAGACCCAGTACTTC
. | TRBJ2-3 | 15 | TRBV4-3 | . | CASSQDPQGGDTQYF | TGCGCCAGCAGCCAAGACCCCCAGGGGGGAGATACGCAGTATTTT
TRBD1 | TRBJ1-1 | 16 | TRBV19 | . | CASSKQPGQGISEAFF | TGTGCCAGTAGTAAGCAACCCGGACAGGGTATCTCTGAAGCTTTCTTT
TRBD1 | TRBJ1-1 | 13 | TRBV5-1 | . | CASSGGTGSEAFF | TGCGCCAGCAGCGGGGGGACAGGGAGTGAAGCTTTCTTT
. | TRBJ1-5 | 15 | TRBV9 | . | CASSVGPGSNQPQHF | TGTGCCAGCAGCGTAGGTCCAGGGAGCAATCAGCCCCAGCATTTT
TRBD1 | TRBJ2-7 | 12 | TRBV5-6 | . | CASSMGQGEQYF | TGTGCCAGCAGCATGGGACAGGGCGAGCAGTACTTC
. | TRBJ2-5 | 16 | TRBV5-3 | . | CARRFGDTVGAETQYF | TGTGCCAGAAGGTTCGGAGATACCGTCGGCGCAGAGACCCAGTACTTC
TRBD1 | TRBJ1-4 | 14 | TRBV7-9 | many | CASSSGQDNEKLFF | TGTGCCAGCAGCTCAGGACAGGATAATGAAAAACTGTTTTTT
TRBD2 | TRBJ2-2 | 17 | TRBV6-4 | . | CASSDIGAGDSTGELFF | TGTGCCAGCAGTGACATCGGTGCGGGGGATTCTACCGGGGAGCTGTTTTTT
TRBD1 | TRBJ1-6 | 18 | TRBV5-4 | . | CASSRNRQGSSYNSPLHF | TGTGCCAGCAGCAGAAACCGACAGGGGAGCTCCTATAATTCACCCCTCCACTTT
. | TRBJ2-7 | 14 | TRBV7-6 | . | CASSLTGTSDEQYF | TGTGCCAGCAGCTTAACAGGGACCTCGGACGAGCAGTACTTC
TRBD1 | TRBJ2-2 | 14 | TRBV28 | . | CASRQGKVAGELFF | TGTGCCAGCAGACAGGGGAAGGTCGCCGGGGAGCTGTTTTTT
TRBD1 | TRBJ2-5 | 17 | TRBV4-2 | once | CASSQGGRDRGRETQYF | TGTGCCAGCAGCCAAGGAGGCCGGGACAGGGGACGAGAGACCCAGTACTTC
. | TRBJ2-5 | 15 | TRBV5-6 | once | CASSPPSLDQETQYF | TGTGCCAGCAGCCCCCCCTCCCTCGACCAAGAGACCCAGTACTTC
TRBD1 | TRBJ2-1 | 14 | TRBV7-9 | few | CASSESTGNNEQFF | TGTGCCAGCAGCGAGTCGACAGGGAACAATGAGCAGTTCTTC
. | TRBJ2-5 | 14 | TRBV9 | few | CASSPAAGAETQYF | TGTGCCAGCAGCCCAGCGGCGGGGGCAGAGACCCAGTACTTC
. | TRBJ1-2 | 14 | TRBV9 | . | CASSSLTANYGYTF | TGTGCCAGCAGCTCCCTGACAGCTAACTATGGCTACACCTTC